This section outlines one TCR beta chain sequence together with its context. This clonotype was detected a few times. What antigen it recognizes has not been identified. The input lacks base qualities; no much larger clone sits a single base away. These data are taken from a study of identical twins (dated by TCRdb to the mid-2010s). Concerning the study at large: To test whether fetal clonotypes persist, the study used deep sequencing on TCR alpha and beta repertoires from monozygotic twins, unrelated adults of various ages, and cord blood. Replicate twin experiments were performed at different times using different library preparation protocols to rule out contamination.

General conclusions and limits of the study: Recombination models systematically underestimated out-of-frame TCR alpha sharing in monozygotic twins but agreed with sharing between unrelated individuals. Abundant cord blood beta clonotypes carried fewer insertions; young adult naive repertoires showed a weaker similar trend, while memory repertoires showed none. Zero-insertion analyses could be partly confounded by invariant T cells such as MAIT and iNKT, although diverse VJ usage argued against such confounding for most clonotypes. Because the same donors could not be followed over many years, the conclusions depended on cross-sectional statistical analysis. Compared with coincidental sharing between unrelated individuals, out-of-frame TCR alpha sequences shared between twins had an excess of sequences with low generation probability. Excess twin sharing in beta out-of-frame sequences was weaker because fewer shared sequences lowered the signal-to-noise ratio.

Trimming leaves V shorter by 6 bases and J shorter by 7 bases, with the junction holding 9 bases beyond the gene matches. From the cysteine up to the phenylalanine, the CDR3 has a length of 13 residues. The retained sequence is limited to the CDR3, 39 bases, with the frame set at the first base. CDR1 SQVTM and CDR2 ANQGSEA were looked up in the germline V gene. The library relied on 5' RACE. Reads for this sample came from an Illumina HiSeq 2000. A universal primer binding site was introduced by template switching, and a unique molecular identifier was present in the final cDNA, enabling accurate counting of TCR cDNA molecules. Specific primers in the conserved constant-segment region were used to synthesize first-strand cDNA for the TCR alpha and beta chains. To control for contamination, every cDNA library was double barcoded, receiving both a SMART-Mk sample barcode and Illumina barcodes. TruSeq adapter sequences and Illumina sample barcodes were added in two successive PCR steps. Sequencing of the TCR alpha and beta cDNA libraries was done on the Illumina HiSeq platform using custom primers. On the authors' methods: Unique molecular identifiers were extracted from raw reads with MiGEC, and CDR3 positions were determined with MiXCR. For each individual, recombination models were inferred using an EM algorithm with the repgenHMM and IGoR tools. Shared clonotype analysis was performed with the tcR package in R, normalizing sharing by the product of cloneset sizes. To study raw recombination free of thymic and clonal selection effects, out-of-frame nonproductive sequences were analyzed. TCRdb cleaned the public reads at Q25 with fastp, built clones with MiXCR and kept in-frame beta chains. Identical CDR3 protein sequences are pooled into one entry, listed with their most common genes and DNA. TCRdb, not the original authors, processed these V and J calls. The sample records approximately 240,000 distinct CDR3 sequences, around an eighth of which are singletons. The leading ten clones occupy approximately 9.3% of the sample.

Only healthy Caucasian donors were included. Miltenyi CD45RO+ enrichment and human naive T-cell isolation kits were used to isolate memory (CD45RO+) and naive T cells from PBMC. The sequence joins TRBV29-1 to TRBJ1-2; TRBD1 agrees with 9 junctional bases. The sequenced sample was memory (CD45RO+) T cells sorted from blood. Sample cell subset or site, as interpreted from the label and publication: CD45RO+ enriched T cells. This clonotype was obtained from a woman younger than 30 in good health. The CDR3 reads CSVPGQGVSGYTF. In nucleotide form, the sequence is TGCAGCGTCCCGGGACAGGGTGTTTCTGGCTACACCTTC.